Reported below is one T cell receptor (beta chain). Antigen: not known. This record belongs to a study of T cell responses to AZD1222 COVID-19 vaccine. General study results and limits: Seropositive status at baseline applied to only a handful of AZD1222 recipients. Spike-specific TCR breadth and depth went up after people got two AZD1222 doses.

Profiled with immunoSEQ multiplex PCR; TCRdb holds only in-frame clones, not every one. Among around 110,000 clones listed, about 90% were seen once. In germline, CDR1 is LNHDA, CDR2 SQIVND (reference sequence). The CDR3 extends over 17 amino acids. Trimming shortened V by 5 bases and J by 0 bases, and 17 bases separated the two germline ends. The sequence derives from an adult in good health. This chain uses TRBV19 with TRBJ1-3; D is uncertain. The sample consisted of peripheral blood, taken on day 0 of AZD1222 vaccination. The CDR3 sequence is CASSPVFVGGSGNTIYF. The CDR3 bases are TGTGCCAGTAGTCCCGTTTTTGTCGGCGGCTCTGGAAACACCATATATTTT.